The entry below describes one T cell receptor (beta chain). Antigen specificity is unknown. This specimen belongs to a study of T cell responses to AZD1222 COVID-19 vaccine. Study-level information: Pooled in the analysis were second doses at about 4 or about 12 weeks. Study conclusions and caveats: White British ancestry dominated among donors, who included more females, and clonal diversity was possibly underestimated. Only a handful of AZD1222 recipients, roughly six in all, had baseline seropositivity.

Repertoires were generated with immunoSEQ multiplex PCR, while TCRdb's copy carries only in-frame clones and drops some. This table holds more than 110,000 clones, about 94% found once. The CDR3 covers 15 residues. Germline-derived CDR1 and CDR2 are LNHDA and SQIVND (reference sequence). The junction had 3 bases not matched to a gene; V was cut back by 0 bases and J by 4 bases. The chain couples TRBV19 to TRBJ1-5; 7 bases are shared with TRBD1. The receptor's source is an adult in good health. Sequencing was performed on peripheral blood, taken on day 0 of AZD1222 vaccination. CDR3 coding DNA: TGTGCCAGTAGTATAGAAGGGACAGAGAATCAGCCCCAGCATTTT. As protein: CASSIEGTENQPQHF.